Below, 7 T cell receptor beta chains from the same sample are listed, as sequenced in a study of T-cell memory formation after mild COVID-19. Each CDR3 protein is one row after TCRdb ran MiXCR on the 5' RACE reads. The table lists about 310,000 distinct CDR3 sequences, roughly a fifth of them singletons, with around 20% in the top ten. The material sequenced was PBMCs or a T cell subset sorted from them (not recorded which). The receptor set was obtained from a man between 18 and 29 years old who had mild COVID-19 (a few samples of this study predate the infection). Cell type and time point are not known.

This clonotype occurred a few times. The rearrangement uses TRBV5-1 and TRBJ2-7; D call uncertain. The CDR3 loop spans 12 amino acids. The germline gives CDR1 SGHRS, CDR2 YFSETQ. Trimming took off 4 bases at V and 5 bases at J, with 10 bases between the two ends. CDR3 bases: TGCGCCAGCAGCCTTTCCGCGGACGAGCAGTACTTC. Translation gives CASSLSADEQYF.

This chain uses TRBV28 with TRBJ2-1; TRBD1 matches 9 bases. The CDR3 has 14 amino acids. V trimming: 5 bases; J trimming: 10 bases; junction bases outside the gene matches: 9. The germline CDR1 and CDR2 sequences are MDHEN and SYDVKM. The CDR3 loop is CASSTPGQGSEQFF. The CDR3 DNA sequence: TGTGCCAGCAGTACCCCGGGACAGGGTAGCGAGCAGTTCTTC.

The chain joins TRBV20-1 to TRBJ2-1; D unclear. With 4 bases removed from V and 4 bases from J, the gap between germline ends came to 14 bases. CDR1 and CDR2 from the germline V gene are DFQATT and SNEGSKA (reference sequence). The CDR3 totals 14 residues. CDR3 protein: CSANHLSSYNEQFF. The CDR3 region has the DNA TGCAGTGCTAATCATCTATCTTCATACAATGAGCAGTTCTTC.

This clonotype was detected a few times. This sequence joins TRBV20-1 and TRBJ1-6; 9 positions agree with TRBD1. CDR3 length: 13 residues. Per the germline V gene, CDR1 is DFQATT and CDR2 is SNEGSKA (reference sequence). The trim removed 6 bases at V and 7 bases at J, leaving 4 bases unmatched. As DNA, the CDR3 is TGCAGTGCCTGGACAGGGGAAAATTCACCCCTCCACTTT. Translation gives CSAWTGENSPLHF.

The J gene is TRBJ1-5, the V gene TRBV28; no firm D call. The CDR3 sequence is 13 residues long. CDR1 is MDHEN, CDR2 SYDVKM, per germline. V lost 7 bases and J 0 bases, leaving 7 bases between the germline ends. The DNA for the CDR3 is TGTGCCAGCAATGGGTTTAGCAATCAGCCCCAGCATTTT. Translated, it gives CASNGFSNQPQHF.

This clonotype was found many times. V is TRBV5-1 and J is TRBJ2-7; 7 bases align to TRBD2. Germline-derived CDR1 and CDR2 are SGHRS and YFSETQ. CDR3 size: 14 residues. Trimming cost V 0 bases and J 2 bases; bases outside gene matches: 2. This CDR3 reads CASSLETSPYEQYF. Here the CDR3 DNA reads TGCGCCAGCAGCTTGGAGACTAGCCCCTACGAGCAGTACTTC.

This clonotype has more than one count but fewer than ten. This chain uses TRBV12-5 with TRBJ2-7; D remains ambiguous. V was shortened by 1 base and J by 7 bases, with 11 bases between the two germline ends. The CDR3 loop spans 13 amino acids. Germline V gives CDR1 LGHNT, CDR2 FRNRAP. CDR3: CASGLGARWEQYF. The CDR3 bases are TGTGCTAGTGGTTTGGGAGCCAGGTGGGAGCAGTACTTC.